A single sample gave rise to the 24 T cell receptor beta chains below, sequenced in a study of identical twins. TCRdb passed the 5' RACE reads through MiXCR, listing each CDR3 protein once. Of a few hundred thousand distinct CDR3 sequences listed, roughly an eighth are singletons. This sample also belongs to another study, concerning yellow fever vaccine responses in identical twins.

Sample: CD4+ T cells sorted from blood. Receptor source: a woman aged 18-29 years in good health.

In its sample, this clonotype was seen a few times. The V call is TRBV6-1, the J call TRBJ1-6; 9 positions match TRBD1. V lost 5 bases to trimming and J lost 13 bases; unmatched junction nucleotides: 6. Germline V CDR1 and CDR2: MNHNS, SASEGT. The CDR3 covers 13 residues. The CDR3 region has the DNA TGTGCCAGCAGTACCAGGACAGGGGCGCCCCTCCACTTT. It specifies CASSTRTGAPLHF.

This clonotype was recorded many times. This chain uses TRBV5-1 with TRBJ2-5, with 14 bases identical to TRBD2. Per the germline V gene, CDR1 is SGHRS and CDR2 is YFSETQ. The V gene end was trimmed by 3 bases and the J gene end by 3 bases; junction bases not matched to a gene: 4. The CDR3 has 16 residues. CDR3 loop: CASSWRLAGGEETQYF. Written as DNA, the CDR3 is TGCGCCAGCAGCTGGAGACTAGCGGGGGGGGAAGAGACCCAGTACTTC.

This rearrangement joins TRBV28 to TRBJ1-2; 8 bases line up with TRBD1. CDR1 and CDR2 (germline): MDHEN, SYDVKM. With 6 bases clipped from V and 6 bases from J, the junction kept 12 bases outside the gene matches. This CDR3 comprises 15 residues. The CDR3: CASSPPGQEQHGYTF. Here the CDR3 DNA reads TGTGCCAGCAGCCCACCGGGACAGGAACAACATGGCTACACCTTC.

The J gene is TRBJ2-1, the V gene TRBV27, with D perhaps matching TRBD1 or TRBD2 (6 bases each). V was clipped by 4 bases and J by 9 bases, with 19 bases between them. The length of the CDR3 is 15 residues. Germline values: CDR1 MNHEY, CDR2 SMNVEV (reference sequence). The CDR3 protein is CASSSRQGGGGEQFF. In nucleotides, the CDR3 is TGTGCCAGCAGTTCCCGACAAGGGGGAGGAGGTGAGCAGTTCTTC.

This rearrangement joins TRBV11-2 to TRBJ2-3, with a possible D match to TRBD1 (6 bases). This CDR3 region has 15 residues. Trimming removed 3 bases from V and 0 bases from J, with 10 bases in between. CDR1 and CDR2 from the germline V gene are SGHAT and FQNNGV. The CDR3 loop reads CASSFDRLSTDTQYF. As DNA, the CDR3 is TGTGCCAGCAGCTTCGACAGGCTAAGCACAGATACGCAGTATTTT.

The table lists this clonotype with many counts. The chain uses TRBV20-1 and TRBJ2-3; D unclear. The CDR3 loop spans 11 amino acids. The ends were cut back, 6 bases at V and 5 bases at J, with 9 bases in the middle. The V gene's germline CDR1 is DFQATT and CDR2 SNEGSKA (reference sequence). CDR3 loop: CSAAPLDTQYF. The CDR3 nucleotides are TGCAGTGCGGCTCCCTTAGATACGCAGTATTTT.

This clonotype was picked up a small number of times. The chain joins TRBV7-9 to TRBJ2-3; D gene uncertain. The V end was cut by 2 bases, the J end by 0 bases, with 9 bases between. This CDR3 comprises 15 residues. Germline V gene sequence: CDR1 SEHNR, CDR2 FQNEAQ (reference sequence). The CDR3 DNA is TGTGCCAGCAGCTTAATCCTTGGCAGCACAGATACGCAGTATTTT. Amino acid sequence: CASSLILGSTDTQYF.

The chain has TRBV18 and TRBJ2-3; 10 bases agree with TRBD2. Germline V gene lookup returns CDR1 KGHSH and CDR2 LQKENI. The CDR3 spans 15 residues. V lost 4 bases, J lost 4 bases, and 5 bases stayed unmatched. The CDR3 spells CASSRSGGAPDTQYF. Written as DNA, the CDR3 is TGTGCCAGCTCACGGAGCGGGGGGGCCCCAGATACGCAGTATTTT.

This clonotype was detected ten times or more. The rearrangement uses TRBV27 and TRBJ2-7; D might be TRBD1 or TRBD2, each matching 6 bases. Germline CDR1 is MNHEY and CDR2 is SMNVEV (reference sequence). Between the trimmed V and J ends, which lost 7 bases and 0 bases, there was a span of 16 bases. The CDR3 extends over 15 amino acids. The CDR3 coding sequence is TGTGCCAGCACCCCCTTAGGGGGGAGCTCCTACGAGCAGTACTTC. Protein sequence: CASTPLGGSSYEQYF.

Remarks on this clonotype: An end of the junction differs from the germline gene, which may be a read error. The V and J genes are TRBV20-1 and TRBJ2-7; 8 bases align to TRBD1. Germline V gene sequence: CDR1 DFQATT, CDR2 SNEGSKA (reference sequence). The CDR3 consists of 14 residues. CDR3 sequence (DNA): TGCAGCGCCAATAGCCAGGGGGCCCTCTACGGGCAGTACTTC. Amino acids: CSANSQGALYGQYF.

The chain combines TRBV29-1 with TRBJ2-1; 8 bases match TRBD2. The CDR3 contains 14 residues. Germline values: CDR1 SQVTM, CDR2 ANQGSEA. Germline trimming cut 6 bases from V and 1 base from J; bases unmatched to any gene: 5. The CDR3 DNA reads TGCAGCGTGCCGAGCGGGGGTTCCTACAATGAGCAGTTCTTC. Its protein is CSVPSGGSYNEQFF.

This clonotype has a handful of counts. This rearrangement joins TRBV4-3 to TRBJ2-3; TRBD2 matches 9 bases. V gave up 1 base and J gave up 3 bases; unmatched junction bases: 8. The germline V gene encodes CDR1 LGHNA and CDR2 YSLEER. This CDR3 has 17 amino acids. CDR3 residues: CASSQAGTGLATDTQYF. CDR3 DNA sequence: TGCGCCAGCAGCCAAGCTGGTACAGGACTAGCGACAGATACGCAGTATTTT.

The rearrangement uses TRBV5-1 and TRBJ2-5, with D hard to call. Germline V lookup: CDR1 SGHRS, CDR2 YFSETQ. The CDR3 has 15 amino acids. Trimming removed 5 bases at V and 2 bases at J, with 16 bases between. The CDR3 coding sequence is TGCGCCAGCAGAACACAACACGGGCCACAAGAGACCCAGTACTTC. Translation gives CASRTQHGPQETQYF.

This clonotype has only a few counts. The J gene is TRBJ2-1, the V gene TRBV24-1, with 10 positions matching TRBD1. Losses at the gene ends were 6 bases for V and 3 bases for J; bases not matched to a gene: 7. This CDR3 is built from 16 residues. Germline CDR1 KGHDR, CDR2 SFDVKD. This chain's CDR3 is CATSKKGTGVYNEQFF. In nucleotides, the CDR3 is TGTGCCACCAGTAAAAAAGGGACAGGGGTCTACAATGAGCAGTTCTTC.

The gene calls are TRBV6-1 and TRBJ1-6; D unresolved. The CDR3 spans 14 residues. Trimming took 3 bases from V and 5 from J, leaving 8 bases between them. Germline V gene sequence: CDR1 MNHNS, CDR2 SASEGT. The CDR3 DNA reads TGTGCCAGCAGTGACTTAGTGGATAATTCACCCCTCCACTTT. Encoded protein: CASSDLVDNSPLHF.

V and J are TRBV7-9 and TRBJ2-4, with D perhaps assigned TRBD1 or TRBD2 (5 bases each). The germline V gene encodes CDR1 SEHNR and CDR2 FQNEAQ (reference sequence). V was pared by 2 bases and J by 4 bases, with 12 bases between. CDR3 size: 15 residues. The CDR3 spells CASSLIRGPKNIQYF. For the CDR3, the DNA is TGTGCCAGCAGCTTAATACGGGGCCCAAAAAACATTCAGTACTTC.

This clonotype appeared a few times. The rearrangement joins TRBV12-3 or TRBV12-4 to TRBJ1-5; tentatively, D is TRBD1 (6 bases). This CDR3 spans 15 amino acids. Trimming took 8 bases from V and 3 from J, leaving 17 bases between them. CDR3 nucleotide sequence: TGTGCCAGCGGGGAGGGCGGGGGCTACAATCAGCCCCAGCATTTT. This gives the protein CASGEGGGYNQPQHF.

This clonotype was counted between two and nine times. The CDR3 sequence: CASTGLAKNIQYF. The CDR3 DNA is TGTGCCAGCACCGGATTAGCCAAAAACATTCAGTACTTC. The chain is built from TRBV12-3 or TRBV12-4 and TRBJ2-4, with D unresolved. V was pared by 7 bases and J by 0 bases, with 7 bases between. The CDR3 length is 13 residues.

This clonotype has at least ten counts. The V and J genes are TRBV29-1 and TRBJ1-1, with a tentative D call TRBD1 (6 bases). CDR1 and CDR2 (germline): SQVTM, ANQGSEA. The CDR3 totals 13 residues. V gave up 3 bases and J gave up 4 bases, with 12 bases separating them. CDR3 in DNA: TGCAGCGTTGACGGGCCCAGGGGCACTGAAGCTTTCTTT. Translating it yields CSVDGPRGTEAFF.

The rearrangement joins TRBV7-9 to TRBJ2-2, with TRBD2 identical over 12 bases. Germline lookup yields CDR1 SEHNR and CDR2 FQNEAQ (reference sequence). The CDR3 totals 17 residues. V shed 2 bases, J shed 5 bases, and the junction held 6 bases outside the gene matches. This CDR3 reads CASSLQLAGGTTGELFF. CDR3 nucleotide sequence: TGTGCCAGCAGCTTACAACTAGCGGGGGGCACTACCGGGGAGCTGTTTTTT.

This clonotype was seen a few times. V is TRBV12-3 or TRBV12-4 and J is TRBJ2-5; D gene uncertain. V was trimmed by 3 bases and J by 0 bases, leaving 8 bases between them. CDR3 length: 14 amino acids. DNA for the CDR3: TGTGCCAGCAGTTTGTGGCCGAACCAAGAGACCCAGTACTTC. Protein product: CASSLWPNQETQYF.

The chain is built from TRBV4-3 and TRBJ2-3, with D maybe TRBD2 (5 bases). This CDR3 has 14 amino acids. CDR1 and CDR2 from the germline V gene are LGHNA and YSLEER. The germline V and J ends were trimmed by 0 bases and 5 bases, with 9 bases remaining between them. The CDR3 DNA sequence: TGCGCCAGCAGCCAAGATAGGACTGGAGATACGCAGTATTTT. Translated, it gives CASSQDRTGDTQYF.

The genes are TRBV14 and TRBJ1-1, with D possibly matching TRBD1 (5 bases). This CDR3 has 18 residues. Germline V gene data show CDR1 as SGHDN and CDR2 as FVKESK. V lost 6 bases and J lost 0, with 23 bases in between. CDR3 amino acids: CASSAFAGTFRMNTEAFF. The CDR3 coding sequence is TGTGCCAGCAGTGCATTCGCCGGGACCTTTCGCATGAACACTGAAGCTTTCTTT.

The chain is built from TRBV27 and TRBJ2-2, with TRBD1 matching over 10 bases. This CDR3 is built from 15 residues. The V and J ends lost 5 bases and 6 bases, in that order; junction bases with no gene match: 6. Germline values: CDR1 MNHEY, CDR2 SMNVEV (reference sequence). CDR3 residues: CASSGGQGIPGELFF. The CDR3 region has the DNA TGTGCCAGCAGTGGGGGACAGGGGATACCCGGGGAGCTGTTTTTT.